This record looks at one TCR beta chain sequence and its context. Its cognate antigen is unknown. These data come from a study of shared clonotypes between healthy human individuals. The V end lost 6 bases, the J end lost 11 bases, and 17 bases lay between the germline ends. Germline loops: CDR1 MNHNS, CDR2 SASEGT. The CDR3 is made up of 13 amino acids. Each sample came from a Caucasian adult donor living in Nashville, Tennessee. The data were produced by immunoSEQ multiplex PCR, yet TCRdb's version contains in-frame clones alone and is incomplete. This sample has roughly 400,000 clones, with roughly 96% found just once. The study's findings and limits: Roughly 5% of naive CD4 clonotypes were shared across a few donors. Generally, naive subsets (rather than memory subsets) showed larger estimated richness.

The source is a man aged 30 to 39 in good health. The chain joins TRBV6-1 to TRBJ1-5; D gene uncertain. Source material: memory CD8+ T cells sorted from blood. Subset described: CD45RO+ cells pooled with CCR7-negative TemRA cells. The DNA for the CDR3 is TGTGCCAGCAGGATCAACGGAGGCTCGTCCCAGCATTTT. Translating it yields CASRINGGSSQHF.